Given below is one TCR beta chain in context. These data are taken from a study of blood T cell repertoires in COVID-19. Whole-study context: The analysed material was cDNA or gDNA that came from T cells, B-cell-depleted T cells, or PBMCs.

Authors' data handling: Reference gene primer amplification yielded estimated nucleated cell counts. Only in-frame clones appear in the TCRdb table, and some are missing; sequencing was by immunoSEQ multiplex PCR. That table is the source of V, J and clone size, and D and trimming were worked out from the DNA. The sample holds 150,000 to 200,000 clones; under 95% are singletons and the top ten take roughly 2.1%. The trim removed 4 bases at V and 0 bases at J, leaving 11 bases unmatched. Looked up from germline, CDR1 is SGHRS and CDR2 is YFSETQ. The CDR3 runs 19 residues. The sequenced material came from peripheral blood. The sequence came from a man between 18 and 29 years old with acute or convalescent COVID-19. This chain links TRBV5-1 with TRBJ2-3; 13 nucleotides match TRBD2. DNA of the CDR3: TGCGCCAGCAGCCCCTTAACTAGCGGGGGGGACTTTAGCACAGATACGCAGTATTTT. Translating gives CASSPLTSGGDFSTDTQYF.